This TCR beta chain was observed in a study of shared clonotypes between healthy human individuals. Study information: A couple of female and three male donors aged 18 to 49 were enrolled.

Germline CDR1 MDHEN, CDR2 SYDVKM. V was pared by 5 bases and J by 6 bases, with 8 bases between. This CDR3 is built from 12 residues. Measured with immunoSEQ multiplex PCR; TCRdb has only the in-frame clones, and not every one. The repertoire holds over a million clones, with approximately 96% as singletons. From CD4+ cells came CD45RA+ naive and CD45RA-negative memory subsets. The gene calls are TRBV28 and TRBJ2-4; no definite D call. The receptor's source is a man aged 25 to 45 in good health. The specimen was naive CD4+ T cells sorted from blood. Subset defined: CD45RA+ positively selected. The CDR3 DNA is TGTGCCAGCAGTGTACCTACAAACATTCAGTACTTC. Encoded protein: CASSVPTNIQYF.